This T cell receptor (beta chain) was recovered during a study of T cell responses to AZD1222 COVID-19 vaccine. The CDR3 contains 16 residues. V was shortened by 0 bases and J by 4 bases, with 15 bases between the two germline ends. Germline values: CDR1 MNHEY, CDR2 SMNVEV (reference sequence). Study outcomes and limitations: Clonal diversity was possibly underestimated, and white British individuals and females predominated among donors.

Points on this clone: Its antigen is not identified.

Some clones are missing from TCRdb's copy, which holds only in-frame ones; the method was immunoSEQ multiplex PCR. In the table there are about 130,000 clones, roughly 85% of which are singletons. The receptor was derived from an adult in good health. This sequence joins TRBV27 and TRBJ1-2; D not certain. Here the sequenced sample was peripheral blood, taken on day 0 of AZD1222 vaccination. The DNA for the CDR3 is TGTGCCAGCAGTTTATCACACGGGGTATGGCTCTATGGCTACACCTTC. Amino acids: CASSLSHGVWLYGYTF.